The 17 T cell receptor beta chains reported below all come from one sample, sequenced in a study of CD8 T cells in ankylosing spondylitis. TCRdb passed the 5' RACE reads through MiXCR, listing each CDR3 protein once. The table includes 200,000 to 250,000 distinct CDR3 sequences, about 26% detected once. Sequenced material: blood, either unsorted or a sorted T cell fraction (not recorded which). Every receptor here comes from a male donor with ankylosing spondylitis or in good health (not recorded which).

The rearrangement uses TRBV18 and TRBJ2-1; 8 bases fit TRBD1. Germline CDR1 is KGHSH and CDR2 is LQKENI. V shed 3 bases, J shed 6 bases, and the junction held 1 base outside the gene matches. CDR3 length equals 13 residues. CDR3 sequence reads: CASSPDRANEQFF. The CDR3 nucleotides read TGTGCCAGCTCACCGGACAGGGCCAATGAGCAGTTCTTC.

This clonotype has at least ten counts. The chain employs TRBV6-2 or TRBV6-3 and TRBJ2-6; unclear D gene. This CDR3 has 13 residues. Deletions cut 6 bases from V and 1 base from J, with 4 bases between. Germline V gene sequence: CDR1 MNHEY, CDR2 SVGEGT. The CDR3 spells CASRPSGANVLTF. In DNA form, the CDR3 reads TGTGCCAGCAGGCCTTCTGGGGCCAACGTCCTGACTTTC.

This chain uses TRBV2 with TRBJ2-2, with TRBD1 identical over 9 bases. J lost 6 bases, V lost 3 bases, and 17 bases had no gene match. The CDR3 sequence is 19 residues long. In germline, CDR1 is SNHLY, CDR2 FYNNEI. CDR3: CASSESLGQDRGMAGELFF. The CDR3 nucleotides read TGTGCCAGCAGTGAGTCGCTTGGGCAGGACAGGGGAATGGCCGGGGAGCTGTTTTTT.

The chain employs TRBV6-2 or TRBV6-3 and TRBJ2-1; D is unresolved. Trimming took 7 bases from V and 2 from J, leaving 9 bases between them. CDR1 and CDR2 from the germline V gene are MNHEY and SVGEGT. This CDR3 spans 13 amino acids. The CDR3 reads CASKLDAYNEQFF. The CDR3 nucleotides read TGTGCCAGCAAGCTAGACGCCTACAATGAGCAGTTCTTC.

The sample holds many counts of this clonotype. V gene TRBV27 combines with J gene TRBJ1-6, with 10 bases aligning to TRBD1. Trimming took 5 bases from V and 8 from J; bases not matched to a gene: 12. This CDR3 contains 17 residues. In germline, CDR1 is MNHEY, CDR2 SMNVEV (reference sequence). The CDR3 here is CASSLRQGALFDSPLHF. In nucleotides, the CDR3 is TGTGCCAGCAGTCTCAGACAGGGGGCTCTTTTCGATTCACCCCTCCACTTT.

This clonotype was seen repeatedly, ten times or more. The V call is TRBV27, the J call TRBJ1-1, with D perhaps TRBD1 (5 bases). Germline CDR1 MNHEY, CDR2 SMNVEV (reference sequence). Trimming pared 5 bases from V and 1 base from J, leaving 11 bases between. CDR3 length: 14 residues. The CDR3 reads CASSPLTGNTEAFF. DNA of the CDR3: TGTGCCAGCAGTCCACTCACAGGGAACACTGAAGCTTTCTTT.

Ten or more counts support this clonotype. The chain couples TRBV12-3 or TRBV12-4 to TRBJ1-4; 9 bases match TRBD1. The CDR3 spans 17 residues. With V trimmed by 6 bases and J by 0 bases, 8 bases remained unmatched. The CDR3 is CASSPGQGFATNEKLFF. As DNA, the CDR3 is TGTGCCAGCAGCCCCGGACAGGGGTTCGCAACTAATGAAAAACTGTTTTTT.

This clonotype was counted at least ten times. The chain employs TRBV12-3 or TRBV12-4 and TRBJ2-7, with TRBD1 matching over 9 bases. The CDR3 spans 17 residues. V was clipped by 5 bases and J by 3 bases; unmatched bases: 14. The CDR3 is CASSQRSSGTGIYEQYF. CDR3 nucleotides: TGTGCCAGCAGTCAAAGATCCTCCGGGACAGGGATCTACGAGCAGTACTTC.

This clonotype appeared many times. CDR3 DNA: TGTGCCAGCAGTAGTTCCCTTTACGAGCAGTACTTC. Residues: CASSSSLYEQYF. The J gene is TRBJ2-7, the V gene TRBV12-3 or TRBV12-4; D call uncertain. Trimming cost V 5 bases and J 4 bases, with 9 bases left between them. This CDR3 is built from 12 residues.

This clonotype appeared a few times. J is TRBJ2-7 and V is TRBV6-1, with D perhaps assigned TRBD1 or TRBD2 (5 bases each). The germline gives CDR1 MNHNS, CDR2 SASEGT. Between the trimmed V and J ends, which lost 7 bases and 0 bases, there was a span of 10 bases. This CDR3 contains 13 residues. The CDR3: CASTDGASYEQYF. The DNA for the CDR3 is TGTGCCAGCACGGACGGGGCCTCCTACGAGCAGTACTTC.

This clonotype occurred many times. The rearrangement uses TRBV5-1 and TRBJ2-2; 7 bases are a match to TRBD2. The V gene's germline CDR1 is SGHRS and CDR2 YFSETQ. V lost 0 bases to trimming and J lost 7 bases; unmatched junction nucleotides: 9. The CDR3 consists of 16 residues. CDR3 sequence: CASSLATAGEVGELFF. DNA of the CDR3: TGCGCCAGCAGCTTGGCCACGGCGGGAGAGGTCGGGGAGCTGTTTTTT.

The V call is TRBV20-1, the J call TRBJ2-7; D gene uncertain. In germline, CDR1 is DFQATT, CDR2 SNEGSKA (reference sequence). V lost 6 bases to trimming and J lost 0 bases, with 15 bases between them. The CDR3 is 14 residues long. The CDR3 spells CSAQAPWSSYEQYF. CDR3 DNA sequence: TGCAGTGCGCAAGCCCCCTGGAGCTCCTACGAGCAGTACTTC.

J is TRBJ2-1 and V is TRBV7-9; 10 bases line up with TRBD1. With V trimmed by 5 bases and J by 2 bases, 9 bases remained unmatched. Germline V CDR1 and CDR2: SEHNR, FQNEAQ (reference sequence). The CDR3 extends over 17 amino acids. The CDR3 bases are TGTGCCAGCAGCCGTGGACAGGGGGACGCCGCCTACAATGAGCAGTTCTTC. It specifies CASSRGQGDAAYNEQFF.

The table lists this clonotype with many counts. The chain uses TRBV4-1 and TRBJ2-7; 7 nucleotides agree with TRBD2. Germline trimming cut 5 bases from V and 2 bases from J; bases unmatched to any gene: 9. The CDR3 runs to 15 residues. Germline V gene data show CDR1 as MGHRA and CDR2 as YSYEKL. DNA of the CDR3: TGCGCCAGCAGCGACCGGACTAGGGAACCCTACGAGCAGTACTTC. Residues: CASSDRTREPYEQYF.

This clonotype was seen repeatedly, ten times or more. V is TRBV2 and J is TRBJ2-3; D is perhaps TRBD1 or TRBD2 (5 bases each). The germline CDR1 and CDR2 sequences are SNHLY and FYNNEI. The CDR3 is 13 amino acids. Trimming took off 9 bases at V and 2 bases at J, with 12 bases between the two ends. The CDR3 here is CASQWGITDTQYF. In DNA form, the CDR3 reads TGTGCCAGTCAGTGGGGGATCACAGATACGCAGTATTTT.

This chain joins TRBV3-1 and TRBJ2-6; D call uncertain. Germline CDR1 LGHDT, CDR2 YNNKEL (reference sequence). The CDR3 sequence is 15 residues long. The V and J ends lost 8 bases and 4 bases respectively, with 15 bases between them. CDR3 sequence (DNA): TGTGCCAGCTGGCCCACCCCCGGGGGGGCCAACGTCCTGACTTTC. Translating gives CASWPTPGGANVLTF.

This clonotype has more than one count but fewer than ten. V is TRBV4-1 and J is TRBJ1-5, with D possibly matching TRBD1 (5 bases). Germline CDR1 is MGHRA and CDR2 is YSYEKL. The germline V and J ends were trimmed by 3 bases and 4 bases, with 16 bases remaining between them. The CDR3 totals 16 residues. CDR3 coding DNA: TGCGCCAGCAGCCAGTCCCCTTGGGGGGATAATCAGCCCCAGCATTTT. Translating gives CASSQSPWGDNQPQHF.